The 16 T cell receptor beta chains below come from one sample, sequenced in a study of T cells after posttransplantation cyclophosphamide. Measured with immunoSEQ multiplex PCR; TCRdb has only the in-frame clones, and not every one. The sample comprises about 32,000 clones, around nine tenths of which are singletons, and 0.2% to 0.3% rests with the top ten. The naive gate required viable CD3+CD4+ or CD3+CD8+ cells with CCR7+CD45RA+CD45RO-CD95-CD27+CD28+ phenotype. The sequenced sample was naive CD4+ T cells sorted from PBMCs. The receptors shown here come from a woman aged 60-75 years in good health, CMV-negative, and a related stem cell transplant donor.

The gene calls are TRBV6-5 and TRBJ1-1, with 7 positions matching TRBD1. This CDR3 is 15 amino acids long. In germline, CDR1 is MNHEY, CDR2 SVGAGI. V gave up 6 bases and J gave up 6 bases; unmatched junction bases: 13. The CDR3 spells CASRRSDRTSAEAFF. The DNA of the CDR3 is TGTGCCAGCAGGCGATCGGACAGGACAAGCGCTGAAGCTTTCTTT.

CDR3 DNA: TGTGCCTGGAGGTTAGGCGGGGACGCCACAGATACGCAGTATTTT. Protein product: CAWRLGGDATDTQYF. The rearrangement links TRBV30 to TRBJ2-3, with D possibly matching TRBD2 (6 bases). The CDR3 has 15 amino acids. V lost 3 bases and J 2 bases, leaving 15 bases between the germline ends. CDR1 and CDR2 (germline): GTSNPN, SVGIG (reference sequence).

The CDR3 sequence: CASSQNLRTSSTDTQYF. The CDR3 region has the DNA TGTGCCAGCAGCCAAAACTTGCGAACCTCTAGCACAGATACGCAGTATTTT. The chain couples TRBV4-2 to TRBJ2-3; no definite D call. Germline-derived CDR1 and CDR2 are LGHNA and YNFKEQ. There are 17 residues in the CDR3. Trimming took 2 bases from V and 0 from J, leaving 15 bases between them.

The rearrangement joins TRBV12-5 to TRBJ2-3, with 14 bases identical to TRBD2. With V trimmed by 6 bases and J by 7 bases, 12 bases remained unmatched. Germline V gene lookup returns CDR1 LGHNT and CDR2 FRNRAP. The CDR3 runs to 17 residues. The CDR3: CASGLGTSGSGGNTQYF. For the CDR3, the DNA is TGTGCTAGTGGCCTTGGGACTAGCGGGAGCGGGGGAAATACGCAGTATTTT.

The V and J genes are TRBV5-6 and TRBJ2-5; no clear D gene. The J call may be in error: the DNA end matches TRBJ2-7 better. This CDR3 region has 12 residues. CDR1 SGHDT and CDR2 YYEEEE come from the germline V gene. As DNA, the CDR3 is TGTGCCAGCAGCGTCGGTGCCTACGAGCAGTACTTC. Translating gives CASSVGAYEQYF.

The rearrangement uses TRBV7-8 and TRBJ2-5, with 10 bases lining up with TRBD1. This CDR3 has 16 residues. V lost 5 bases to trimming and J lost 5 bases; unmatched junction nucleotides: 11. CDR1 is SGHVS, CDR2 FQNEAQ, per germline. The CDR3 DNA reads as TGTGCCAGCAGCACTACCGGGACAGGGGTGGGGGAGACCCAGTACTTC. It codes for CASSTTGTGVGETQYF.

The chain carries TRBV7-2 and TRBJ2-3, with TRBD2 matching 8 bases. The CDR3 totals 13 residues. The germline V gene has CDR1 SGHTA and CDR2 FQGNSA. Trimming removed 4 bases from V and 4 bases from J; junction bases left unmatched: 1. CDR3 loop: CASSSGRADTQYF. The CDR3 DNA reads as TGTGCCAGCAGCTCCGGGAGGGCAGATACGCAGTATTTT.

This clone is labeled medium-sized. In nucleotides, the CDR3 is TGTGCCAGTAGCGTACTCACAGGCGGGGGGACTGAAGCTTTCTTT. This encodes CASSVLTGGGTEAFF. This chain links TRBV19 with TRBJ1-1; the D gene is possibly TRBD1 (5 bases). The CDR3 is made up of 15 amino acids. The germline gives CDR1 LNHDA, CDR2 SQIVND (reference sequence). V was trimmed by 6 bases and J by 5 bases, leaving 19 bases between them.

This clone was picked up one time. V gene TRBV5-1 combines with J gene TRBJ2-3; 13 nucleotides match TRBD2. The CDR3 covers 16 residues. V lost 6 bases and J lost 4; bases outside the gene matches: 8. Germline lookup yields CDR1 SGHRS and CDR2 YFSETQ. CDR3 nucleotides: TGCGCCAGCAAACTAGCGGGAGGGCCATTGTCAGATACGCAGTATTTT. Protein: CASKLAGGPLSDTQYF. Complete variable domain (other parts from reference TRBV5-1 and TRBJ2-3): KAGVTQTPRYLIKTRGQQVTLSCSPISGHRSVSWYQQTPGQGLQFLFEYFSETQRNKGNFPGRFSGRQFSNSRSEMNVSTLELGDSALYLCASKLAGGPLSDTQYFGPGTRLTVL.

This clone has only a few counts. V and J are TRBV7-9 and TRBJ2-1; 8 bases are shared with TRBD2. V lost 5 bases, J lost 2 bases, and 5 bases stayed unmatched. The CDR3 has 15 residues. Germline loops: CDR1 SEHNR, CDR2 FQNEAQ (reference sequence). CDR3 nucleotides: TGTGCCAGCAGCCTCCAGCGGGGGCCCTACAATGAGCAGTTCTTC. Translating gives CASSLQRGPYNEQFF.

The chain combines TRBV5-1 with TRBJ2-3, with 12 bases identical to TRBD2. V lost 6 bases, J lost 14 bases, and 19 bases stayed unmatched. This CDR3 is 16 amino acids long. Germline CDR1 is SGHRS and CDR2 is YFSETQ. In nucleotides, the CDR3 is TGCGCCAGCACTACTTCCCTAGCGGGAGGGGGCGCAACGAGGTATTTT. The encoded protein is CASTTSLAGGGATRYF.

J is TRBJ2-6 and V is TRBV27, with a tentative D call TRBD1 (5 bases). The V gene's germline CDR1 is MNHEY and CDR2 SMNVEV (reference sequence). Between the trimmed V and J ends, which lost 2 bases and 4 bases, there was a span of 9 bases. The CDR3 sequence is 15 residues long. The CDR3 DNA is TGTGCCAGCAGTTTAATAGGGGTCGGGGCCAACGTCCTGACTTTC. Amino acid sequence: CASSLIGVGANVLTF.

The chain is built from TRBV5-4 and TRBJ2-7, with D maybe TRBD2 (6 bases). This CDR3 is built from 14 residues. The V and J ends lost 0 bases and 3 bases respectively, with 10 bases between them. Looked up from germline, CDR1 is SGHNT and CDR2 is YYREEE (reference sequence). CDR3 nucleotides: TGTGCCAGCAGCTTGGTGGGGGGAGGCTACGAGCAGTACTTC. This translates into CASSLVGGGYEQYF.

CDR3 sequence: CASSLGTGSVNQPQHF. The CDR3, as DNA: TGTGCCAGCAGCTTAGGGACAGGGAGCGTCAATCAGCCCCAGCATTTT. J is TRBJ1-5 and V is TRBV7-2; 8 bases align to TRBD1. Germline V gives CDR1 SGHTA, CDR2 FQGNSA. The CDR3 covers 16 residues. V lost 1 base to trimming and J lost 3 bases; unmatched junction nucleotides: 5.

This clone was seen a single time. The V and J genes are TRBV19 and TRBJ1-2; 9 bases fit TRBD1. The CDR3 has 17 amino acids. Germline-derived CDR1 and CDR2 are LNHDA and SQIVND (reference sequence). V shed 4 bases and J 8 bases; nucleotides not matched to a gene: 17. The CDR3: CASSRGTGLDSGGGYTF. CDR3 bases: TGTGCCAGTAGTAGGGGGACAGGGCTTGATTCGGGTGGAGGCTACACCTTC. The whole variable domain, remainder taken from reference TRBV19 and TRBJ1-2, is DGGITQSPKYLFRKEGQNVTLSCEQNLNHDAMYWYRQDPGQGLRLIYYSQIVNDFQKGDIAEGYSVSREKKESFPLTVTSAQKNPTAFYLCASSRGTGLDSGGGYTFGSGTRLTVV.

This sequence joins TRBV2 and TRBJ2-7, with 9 bases lining up with TRBD2. The germline V gene encodes CDR1 SNHLY and CDR2 FYNNEI. Trimming removed 6 bases from V and 3 bases from J; junction bases left unmatched: 9. This CDR3 spans 15 amino acids. The CDR3 DNA reads TGTGCCAGCAGGGCCCTTAGCGGGGGTTTCTACGAGCAGTACTTC. Translation gives CASRALSGGFYEQYF.